The 7 T cell receptor beta chains below come from one sample, sequenced in a study of regulatory T cells in long-lasting Graves disease. To make TCR beta libraries, researchers used iRepertoire HTBI primers and Arm-PCR of CDR3 regions. TCRdb reanalysed the multiplex PCR reads using MiXCR and keeps one entry per CDR3 protein. Of roughly 500,000 distinct CDR3 sequences listed, approximately 23% are singletons. Time point noted: persistent/refractory GD, antithyroid drugs over 5 years with positive TRAb. From PBMCs, RNA was extracted and then used to make the TCR library. Sequencing used peripheral blood mononuclear cells (PBMCs), obtained when the disease was refractory, from a patient treated with antithyroid drugs. These TCRs come from a female donor with Graves disease.

This clonotype was detected only a few times. V and J are TRBV7-2 and TRBJ2-1; 9 bases align to TRBD2. With 7 bases clipped from V and 4 bases from J, the junction kept 11 bases outside the gene matches. Per germline, CDR1 SGHTA and CDR2 FQGNSA. The CDR3 has 16 amino acids. This CDR3 is CASTLSGGTKYNEQFF. DNA of the CDR3: TGTGCCAGCACTCTCAGCGGGGGGACGAAATACAATGAGCAGTTCTTC.

This clonotype has only a few counts. V gene TRBV11-2 combines with J gene TRBJ2-3; possibly TRBD2 for D (6 bases). Germline V gene lookup returns CDR1 SGHAT and CDR2 FQNNGV. The CDR3 has 15 residues. The V gene lost 2 bases and the J gene lost 0 bases, with 9 bases spanning the gap. CDR3 in DNA: TGTGCCAGCAGCTTATGGGGGAGGAGCACAGATACGCAGTATTTT. Amino acids: CASSLWGRSTDTQYF.

The chain links TRBV4-1 to TRBJ1-2; no definite D call. The CDR3 loop spans 14 amino acids. CDR1 is MGHRA, CDR2 YSYEKL, per germline. V shed 0 bases and J shed 4 bases, with 9 bases lying between them. This chain's CDR3 is CASSQDTAGYGYTF. CDR3 sequence (DNA): TGCGCCAGCAGCCAAGATACGGCGGGCTATGGCTACACCTTC.

This clonotype has ten or more counts. This chain joins TRBV12-3 or TRBV12-4 and TRBJ1-6; 9 nucleotides agree with TRBD1. With 5 bases clipped from V and 10 bases from J, the junction kept 9 bases outside the gene matches. The CDR3 covers 15 residues. The CDR3 loop reads CASSPEDRGPSPLHF. CDR3 in DNA: TGTGCCAGCAGTCCAGAGGACAGGGGCCCCTCACCCCTCCACTTT.

This clonotype was found many times. The chain carries TRBV6-5 and TRBJ2-2, with 9 bases fitting TRBD1. Germline V gene sequence: CDR1 MNHEY, CDR2 SVGAGI. CDR3 length: 15 amino acids. The J segment lost 5 bases and the V segment lost 2 bases, leaving 3 bases of the junction unmatched. CDR3 in amino acids: CASSYRTGVTGELFF. As DNA, the CDR3 is TGTGCCAGCAGTTACAGGACAGGGGTGACCGGGGAGCTGTTTTTT.

This clonotype was counted between two and nine times. The chain recombines TRBV6-9 with TRBJ1-5; no clear D. This CDR3 has 15 residues. CDR1 is MNHGY and CDR2 is SVAAGI in the germline V gene. Between the trimmed V and J ends, which lost 3 bases and 3 bases, there was a span of 12 bases. This chain's CDR3 is CASSYPGESNQPQHF. CDR3 bases: TGTGCCAGCAGTTACCCTGGGGAGTCCAATCAGCCCCAGCATTTT.

V and J are TRBV28 and TRBJ2-3; no definite D call. Germline V CDR1 and CDR2: MDHEN, SYDVKM. The CDR3 extends over 14 amino acids. V lost 6 bases and J lost 2, with 12 bases in between. CDR3 amino acids: CASRLQPHTDTQYF. The DNA of the CDR3 is TGTGCCAGCAGGTTACAACCCCACACAGATACGCAGTATTTT.